What follows are 2 T cell receptor beta chains derived from one specimen sequenced in a study of siplizumab effects on memory and regulatory T cells. Repertoires were generated with immunoSEQ multiplex PCR, while TCRdb's copy carries only in-frame clones and drops some. The sample lists some 100,000 clones; about 90% were seen once. Sequencing was done on a sample of CD4+ T cells sorted from blood. These receptors came from a human donor in good health. Some clones in this sample may be carry-over from other donors' samples.

CDR3 sequence reads: CAISETSADTQYF. CDR3 DNA sequence: TGTGCCATCAGTGAGACAAGCGCAGATACGCAGTATTTT. The chain has TRBV10-3 and TRBJ2-3; D unresolved. The V and J ends lost 2 bases and 4 bases respectively, with 7 bases between them. CDR3 length: 13 residues. Germline V lookup: CDR1 ENHRY, CDR2 SYGVKD.

The chain recombines TRBV5-4 with TRBJ2-2, with D unresolved. This CDR3 spans 14 amino acids. V shed 1 base and J shed 0 bases, with 4 bases lying between them. CDR1 SGHNT and CDR2 YYREEE come from the germline V gene (reference sequence). The CDR3 here is CASSLNANTGELFF. The CDR3, as DNA: TGTGCCAGCAGCTTGAACGCGAACACCGGGGAGCTGTTTTTT.